The rows below give T cell receptor beta chains drawn from one sample of a study of T cell responses to AZD1222 COVID-19 vaccine. Generated by immunoSEQ multiplex PCR, the TCRdb table keeps only in-frame clones and is missing some. The sample yields 130,000 to 150,000 clones, about 92% seen once. Sample: peripheral blood, taken after recovery from COVID-19. Source of these receptors: an adult who had recovered from COVID-19. Each CDR3 is given with its conserved first and last residue. A D gene is named only where the DNA matches it firmly. Rows may omit the clone size; those that give it use once, few, many or a size class.

CDR3 protein: CSSGGMDSYTF
CDR3 DNA: TGCAGCTCTGGGGGTATGGATAGCTACACCTTC
J gene: TRBJ1-2
D gene: NA
clone size: NA
V gene: TRBV29-1

CDR3 protein: CASSEDWTPDTQYF
CDR3 DNA: TGTGCCAGCAGTGAAGATTGGACTCCAGATACGCAGTATTTT
J gene: TRBJ2-3
D gene: NA
clone size: NA
V gene: TRBV2

CDR3 protein: CASSIWGKAHQPQHF
CDR3 DNA: TGTGCCAGTAGTATCTGGGGAAAGGCCCATCAGCCCCAGCATTTT
J gene: TRBJ1-5
D gene: NA
clone size: NA
V gene: TRBV19

CDR3 protein: CSVARTSYYNEQFF
CDR3 DNA: TGCAGCGTGGCCAGGACAAGTTACTACAATGAGCAGTTCTTC
J gene: TRBJ2-1
D gene: NA
clone size: NA
V gene: TRBV29-1

CDR3 protein: CATSDLASGSYNEQFF
CDR3 DNA: TGTGCCACCAGTGATTTAGCGTCTGGCAGCTACAATGAGCAGTTCTTC
J gene: TRBJ2-1
D gene: NA
clone size: NA
V gene: TRBV24-1

CDR3 protein: CASRNTDSIYEQYF
CDR3 DNA: TGCGCCAGCAGAAATACCGACAGCATCTACGAGCAGTACTTC
J gene: TRBJ2-7
D gene: NA
clone size: NA
V gene: TRBV5-1

CDR3 protein: CASSRSGGQPQHF
CDR3 DNA: TGTGCCAGCAGCCGCTCGGGGGGTCAGCCCCAGCATTTT
J gene: TRBJ1-5
D gene: NA
clone size: few
V gene: TRBV6-2/TRBV6-3

CDR3 protein: CASSPGRAQQYF
CDR3 DNA: TGTGCCAGCAGTCCCGGAAGGGCTCAGCAGTACTTC
J gene: TRBJ2-7
D gene: NA
clone size: NA
V gene: TRBV5-4

CDR3 protein: CASSEYTRGGLQETQYF
CDR3 DNA: TGTGCCAGCAGTGAATATACCCGCGGGGGGCTCCAAGAGACCCAGTACTTC
J gene: TRBJ2-5
D gene: TRBD2
clone size: once
V gene: TRBV25-1

CDR3 protein: CASSLGPLAGELFF
CDR3 DNA: TGCGCCAGCAGCTTAGGACCCCTGGCCGGGGAGCTGTTTTTT
J gene: TRBJ2-2
D gene: NA
clone size: NA
V gene: TRBV5-1

CDR3 protein: CASSQVATSGSHPYEQYF
CDR3 DNA: TGTGCCAGCAGCCAAGTGGCGACTAGCGGGAGTCATCCCTACGAGCAGTACTTC
J gene: TRBJ2-7
D gene: TRBD2
clone size: NA
V gene: TRBV4-2

CDR3 protein: CASSFARGEQFF
CDR3 DNA: TGTGCCAGCAGTTTTGCCAGAGGCGAGCAGTTCTTC
J gene: TRBJ2-1
D gene: NA
clone size: NA
V gene: TRBV12-3/TRBV12-4

CDR3 protein: CASSLNAETQYF
CDR3 DNA: TGTGCCAGCAGTTTAAATGCCGAGACCCAGTACTTC
J gene: TRBJ2-5
D gene: NA
clone size: NA
V gene: TRBV12-3/TRBV12-4

CDR3 protein: CASSTPDRGRAGELFF
CDR3 DNA: TGTGCCAGCAGTACCCCGGACAGGGGGCGCGCCGGGGAGCTGTTTTTT
J gene: TRBJ2-2
D gene: TRBD1
clone size: NA
V gene: TRBV28

CDR3 protein: CASSLTPDGTNTDTQYF
CDR3 DNA: TGTGCCAGCAGCTTAACTCCTGACGGGACGAACACAGATACGCAGTATTTT
J gene: TRBJ2-3
D gene: NA
clone size: NA
V gene: TRBV7-9

CDR3 protein: CASSDGGRNSPLHF
CDR3 DNA: TGTGCCAGCAGTGACGGGGGCAGAAATTCACCCCTCCACTTT
J gene: TRBJ1-6
D gene: NA
clone size: NA
V gene: TRBV2

CDR3 protein: CASSHGQHTEAFF
CDR3 DNA: TGTGCCAGCAGCCATGGACAGCACACTGAAGCTTTCTTT
J gene: TRBJ1-1
D gene: NA
clone size: few
V gene: TRBV5-6

CDR3 protein: CSVGRVVGAYGYTF
CDR3 DNA: TGCAGCGTTGGACGGGTTGTGGGGGCTTATGGCTACACCTTC
J gene: TRBJ1-2
D gene: NA
clone size: NA
V gene: TRBV29-1

CDR3 protein: CASSYYAGTSYEQYF
CDR3 DNA: TGTGCCAGCAGTTACTACGCGGGAACCTCCTACGAGCAGTACTTC
J gene: TRBJ2-7
D gene: NA
clone size: NA
V gene: TRBV6-5

CDR3 protein: CASRDVAGYSYEQYF
CDR3 DNA: TGCGCCAGCAGGGACGTCGCGGGATACAGCTACGAGCAGTACTTC
J gene: TRBJ2-7
D gene: NA
clone size: NA
V gene: TRBV10-2

CDR3 protein: CSASARPSNQPQHF
CDR3 DNA: TGCAGTGCTAGTGCCCGACCCAGCAATCAGCCCCAGCATTTT
J gene: TRBJ1-5
D gene: NA
clone size: NA
V gene: TRBV20-1

CDR3 protein: CASSSPGWRGYTF
CDR3 DNA: TGTGCCAGCAGTTCACCAGGGTGGAGGGGCTACACCTTC
J gene: TRBJ1-2
D gene: NA
clone size: few
V gene: TRBV3-1/TRBV3-2